A selection of T cell receptor beta chains follows, all from one sample in a study of cytomegalovirus exposure and HLA in healthy donors. Here immunoSEQ multiplex PCR was the method, and the copy in TCRdb shows in-frame clones only, minus some. The table lists fewer than 150,000 clones, 75% to 90% of them singletons. Material for sequencing was PBMCs. The receptors were sampled from a woman in her thirties in good health and CMV-seropositive. Both conserved end residues are part of each CDR3. Each record gives: J gene, D gene, V gene, clone size, CDR3 DNA, CDR3 protein. The D gene is left open where the match is weak. The listing skips clone size in some rows; elsewhere it reads once, few, many or a size class.

j_call: TRBJ2-1; d_call: .; v_call: TRBV6-5; clone_size: .; cdr3_nt: TGTGCCAGCAGTTGGGGAGGCTCCTACAATGAGCAGTTCTTC; cdr3_aa: CASSWGGSYNEQFF
j_call: TRBJ1-2; d_call: .; v_call: TRBV29-1; clone_size: .; cdr3_nt: TGCAGCGTTGAAGCTTCTGGGGCTGTTGGCTACACCTTC; cdr3_aa: CSVEASGAVGYTF
j_call: TRBJ2-3; d_call: TRBD1; v_call: TRBV7-9; clone_size: .; cdr3_nt: TGTGCCAGCGGACAGGGCGAGGATACGCAGTATTTT; cdr3_aa: CASGQGEDTQYF
j_call: TRBJ2-7; d_call: .; v_call: TRBV11-2; clone_size: .; cdr3_nt: TGTGCCAGCAAAAACCAGGTCGAGCAGTACTTC; cdr3_aa: CASKNQVEQYF
j_call: TRBJ2-1; d_call: .; v_call: TRBV5-1; clone_size: .; cdr3_nt: TGCGCCAGCAACACCAGGGGTGATGAGCAGTTCTTC; cdr3_aa: CASNTRGDEQFF
j_call: TRBJ1-1; d_call: .; v_call: TRBV7-9; clone_size: .; cdr3_nt: TGTTCCAGCAGCTTTAGCCAGGGAGGGACTGAAGCTTTCTTT; cdr3_aa: CSSSFSQGGTEAFF
j_call: TRBJ2-1; d_call: .; v_call: TRBV5-1; clone_size: .; cdr3_nt: TGCGCCAGCAGCTTGGGGTATAGGGGCAATGAGCAGTTCTTC; cdr3_aa: CASSLGYRGNEQFF
j_call: TRBJ2-5; d_call: TRBD2; v_call: TRBV6-1; clone_size: .; cdr3_nt: TGTGCCAGCAGTTCGGGCGGGGGGGAAGAGACCCAGTACTTC; cdr3_aa: CASSSGGGEETQYF
j_call: TRBJ2-7; d_call: .; v_call: TRBV10-3; clone_size: few; cdr3_nt: TGTGCCACCGGGGACATGGAGGCCTCCTACGAGCAGTACTTC; cdr3_aa: CATGDMEASYEQYF
j_call: TRBJ2-2; d_call: .; v_call: TRBV28; clone_size: once; cdr3_nt: TGTGCCAGCAGTTTCCCTTTGACCGGGGAGCTGTTTTTT; cdr3_aa: CASSFPLTGELFF
j_call: TRBJ1-5; d_call: .; v_call: TRBV6-1; clone_size: .; cdr3_nt: TGTGCCAGCAGTGATACGGCGGCCCAGCATTTT; cdr3_aa: CASSDTAAQHF
j_call: TRBJ2-7; d_call: .; v_call: TRBV7-9; clone_size: .; cdr3_nt: TGTGCCAGCAGCCAACACGACTTACCCTACGAGCAGTACTTC; cdr3_aa: CASSQHDLPYEQYF
j_call: TRBJ1-2; d_call: TRBD1; v_call: TRBV25-1; clone_size: .; cdr3_nt: TGTGCCAGCAGTGGTGACAGGGGCTACTATGGCTACACCTTC; cdr3_aa: CASSGDRGYYGYTF
j_call: TRBJ2-7; d_call: .; v_call: TRBV28; clone_size: .; cdr3_nt: TGTGCCAGCAGTACAGGATCGATGGACGAGCAGTACTTC; cdr3_aa: CASSTGSMDEQYF
j_call: TRBJ1-1; d_call: TRBD1; v_call: TRBV29-1; clone_size: .; cdr3_nt: TGCAGCGTTAAGACAGGGGGTTCCACTGAAGCTTTCTTT; cdr3_aa: CSVKTGGSTEAFF
j_call: TRBJ1-1; d_call: .; v_call: TRBV28; clone_size: .; cdr3_nt: TGTGCCAGCATCGGGGAAACGAACACTGAAGCTTTCTTT; cdr3_aa: CASIGETNTEAFF
j_call: TRBJ2-1; d_call: .; v_call: TRBV5-6; clone_size: .; cdr3_nt: TGTGCCAGCAGCCCTAGGTGGAGCTCCTACAATGAGCAGTTCTTC; cdr3_aa: CASSPRWSSYNEQFF